This record concerns one T cell receptor beta chain sequence. The antigen remains undetermined. The treatment is: approximately 9-day PBMC culture with coronavirus spike peptide pools or control peptides (ViraFEST assay). Researchers collected the unexposed donor's CD4+ T cells before the COVID-19 pandemic (2011-2018). Medium was half-exchanged with fresh IL-2 medium on days 3 and 7. The authors isolated CD4+ T cells by negative selection after roughly eleven days of culture. The data belong to a study of vaccination and CD4 T cells after COVID-19. Study background: Ranging from 14 to 241, the interval between dose two and post-vaccine sampling had a median of approximately 70 days. Controls had a CEFX pool, an HIV-1 Nef pool, or no peptide added.

The Oncomine TCR Beta short-read assay was what sequenced the DNA obtained from cultured CD4+ T cells. TCRdb re-called the PCR reads with MiXCR, one entry per CDR3 protein. Found here are about 7,000 distinct CDR3 sequences, about 50% of them singletons; the top ten hold less than 35%. V lost 0 bases and J 6 bases, leaving 5 bases between the germline ends. Germline lookup yields CDR1 DFQATT and CDR2 SNEGSKA (reference sequence). The CDR3 loop spans 11 amino acids. The J gene is TRBJ1-1, the V gene TRBV20-1; D is undetermined. The receptor was isolated from a human donor in good health. The specimen was CD4+ T cells from blood, cultured in vitro. Here the CDR3 reads CSARDHPEAFF. The CDR3 nucleotides are TGCAGTGCTAGAGATCACCCTGAAGCTTTCTTT.